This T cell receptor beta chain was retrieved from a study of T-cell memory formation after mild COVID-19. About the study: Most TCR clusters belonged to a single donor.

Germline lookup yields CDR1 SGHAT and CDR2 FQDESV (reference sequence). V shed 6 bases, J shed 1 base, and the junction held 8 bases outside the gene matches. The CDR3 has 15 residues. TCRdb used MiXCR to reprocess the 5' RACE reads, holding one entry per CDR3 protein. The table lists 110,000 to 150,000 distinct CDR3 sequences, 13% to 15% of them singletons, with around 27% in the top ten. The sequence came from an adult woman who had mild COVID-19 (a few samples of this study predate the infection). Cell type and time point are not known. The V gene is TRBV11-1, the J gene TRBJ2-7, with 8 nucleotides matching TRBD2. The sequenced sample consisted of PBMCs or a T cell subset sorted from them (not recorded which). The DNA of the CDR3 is TGTGCCAGCAGATCTAGCGGGTTAAGGTCCTACGAGCAGTACTTC. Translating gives CASRSSGLRSYEQYF.